This entry features one T cell receptor beta chain sequence. Its antigen is not identified. This entry is derived from a study of Ad26.COV2.S vaccination and SARS-CoV-2 variants. Findings of the study overall: Participants in the vaccine arm had higher spike-specific TCR breadth; placebo recipients had lower.

Produced via immunoSEQ multiplex PCR; TCRdb's table is partial and in-frame only. The data contain 180,000 or so clones, around nine tenths of them singletons. Germline V lookup: CDR1 LNHDA, CDR2 SQIVND (reference sequence). The V gene end was trimmed by 5 bases and the J gene end by 6 bases; junction bases not matched to a gene: 3. CDR3 length: 13 residues. Sequenced here: peripheral blood, sampled after recovery from COVID-19. The V and J genes are TRBV19 and TRBJ1-1, with TRBD1 matching 10 bases. This clonotype originated in a human donor who had recovered from COVID-19. CDR3 sequence: CASSDRGLSEAFF. The CDR3 DNA is TGTGCCAGTAGTGACAGGGGGCTCTCTGAAGCTTTCTTT.